These 27 T cell receptor beta chains were sequenced from one sample in a study of T cells expressing NK-cell markers. After re-calling the 5' RACE reads, TCRdb lists one entry per CDR3 protein, DNA absent. The sample's table shows about 400,000 distinct CDR3 sequences. The specimen sequenced was blood T cells: a sorted CD56 or NKG2C T cell subset, CD4+ or CD8+ T cells, or bulk PBMC T cells (not recorded which). The source is a woman between 45 and 60 years old in good health.

The chain employs TRBV5-1 and TRBJ2-2; the TCRdb D gene call, TRBD1, has no DNA to confirm it. In germline, CDR1 is SGHRS, CDR2 YFSETQ. The CDR3 is 15 amino acids. The CDR3 protein is CASSKDRDRTGELFF.

The CDR3: CASRPGPSISGANVLTF. The chain uses TRBV2 and TRBJ2-6; the TCRdb D gene call, TRBD1, has no DNA to confirm it. The CDR3 totals 17 residues. Germline loops: CDR1 SNHLY, CDR2 FYNNEI.

This chain's CDR3 is CASSPLPTGDTGELFF. This sequence joins TRBV18 and TRBJ2-2; TCRdb names TRBD1, which stays unverified in the absence of DNA. The CDR3 sequence is 16 residues long. Per the germline V gene, CDR1 is KGHSH and CDR2 is LQKENI.

The genes are TRBV4-2 and TRBJ2-7; without DNA, the TCRdb call of TRBD2 cannot be checked. The CDR3 sequence is 16 residues long. Germline V gene sequence: CDR1 LGHNA, CDR2 YNFKEQ. CDR3 sequence: CASSQEFATNSYEQYF.

CDR3 sequence: CASSPPRGIQYF. The chain carries TRBV6-5 and TRBJ2-4; as DNA is missing, the TRBD2 call by TCRdb cannot be tested. Per germline, CDR1 MNHEY and CDR2 SVGAGI. This CDR3 is 12 amino acids long.

This rearrangement joins TRBV7-6 to TRBJ1-2; TCRdb proposes TRBD1, but this gene call is untestable without DNA. The CDR3 contains 13 residues. Germline V gives CDR1 SGHVS, CDR2 FNYEAQ. The CDR3 sequence: CASSLATGYGYTF.

The gene calls are TRBV24-1 and TRBJ2-1. From germline, CDR1 is KGHDR and CDR2 SFDVKD. The CDR3 spans 13 residues. CDR3 loop: CATKGGSYNEQFF.

This rearrangement joins TRBV5-1 to TRBJ1-1; the TCRdb D gene call, TRBD1, has no DNA to confirm it. The germline gives CDR1 SGHRS, CDR2 YFSETQ. This CDR3 has 16 amino acids. CDR3 region: CASSLTSGALNTEAFF.

This chain links TRBV18 with TRBJ2-3; TCRdb's assignment of TRBD1 cannot be checked, as there is no DNA. Germline V lookup: CDR1 KGHSH, CDR2 LQKENI. The CDR3 contains 19 residues. The CDR3: CASSPLFGGLPTSTDTQYF.

V is TRBV27 and J is TRBJ1-5. Germline V lookup: CDR1 MNHEY, CDR2 SMNVEV (reference sequence). The CDR3 is 15 residues long. The CDR3 loop is CASSSSRRLDQPQHF.

CDR3 region: CSARAGDTNTGELFF. The chain couples TRBV20-1 to TRBJ2-2; TCRdb proposes TRBD1, but this gene call is untestable without DNA. CDR1 DFQATT and CDR2 SNEGSKA come from the germline V gene (reference sequence). There are 15 residues in the CDR3.

The V and J genes are TRBV4-1 and TRBJ2-1. From germline, CDR1 is MGHRA and CDR2 YSYEKL. The CDR3 length is 14 residues. The CDR3 loop reads CASSQAQDRGEQFF.

The chain recombines TRBV29-1 with TRBJ2-3. Germline V CDR1 and CDR2: SQVTM, ANQGSEA. The CDR3 is 12 residues long. CDR3: CSVVAVTDTQYF.

The rearrangement uses TRBV6-4 and TRBJ1-5; the D call of TRBD1 rests on TCRdb alone, since no DNA is present to check it. Per the germline V gene, CDR1 is MRHNA and CDR2 is SNTAGT. This CDR3 is built from 15 residues. CDR3: CAVQPGQYSNQPQHF.

This chain links TRBV20-1 with TRBJ2-1; the TCRdb call, TRBD1, lacks DNA for checking. The CDR3 has 15 amino acids. Per germline, CDR1 DFQATT and CDR2 SNEGSKA (reference sequence). The CDR3 sequence is CSARHTGITGNEQFF.

The chain is built from TRBV7-9 and TRBJ2-7; TCRdb proposes TRBD2, but this gene call is untestable without DNA. There are 16 residues in the CDR3. Germline CDR1 is SEHNR and CDR2 is FQNEAQ (reference sequence). The CDR3: CASSLADPGPGSEQYF.

CDR3 in amino acids: CASSRSDGDRTYEQYF. The chain has TRBV9 and TRBJ2-7; checking the TCRdb D call of TRBD1 is not possible without DNA. The CDR3 spans 16 residues. CDR1 and CDR2 (germline): SGDLS, YYNGEE.

The chain couples TRBV27 to TRBJ1-1; TCRdb's D call of TRBD1 is untestable without DNA. Per the germline V gene, CDR1 is MNHEY and CDR2 is SMNVEV (reference sequence). This CDR3 is 16 amino acids long. The CDR3 loop is CASSLGQGVMNTEAFF.

This chain connects TRBV27 to TRBJ1-4. This CDR3 is 14 amino acids long. Per the germline V gene, CDR1 is MNHEY and CDR2 is SMNVEV (reference sequence). The CDR3 spells CASSPTAFGEKLFF. The full variable domain, completed using reference TRBV27 and TRBJ1-4, is EAQVTQNPRYLITVTGKKLTVTCSQNMNHEYMSWYRQDPGLGLRQIYYSMNVEVTDKGDVPEGYKVSRKEKRNFPLILESPSPNQTSLYFCASSPTAFGEKLFFGSGTQLSVL.

The chain has TRBV12-3 or TRBV12-4 and TRBJ2-7; TCRdb calls TRBD1, which cannot be checked without DNA. The CDR3 has 14 residues. CDR3: CASSQTGDSYEQYF.

The CDR3 loop reads CASSYQEDNSPLHF. V and J are TRBV6-5 and TRBJ1-6. Germline-derived CDR1 and CDR2 are MNHEY and SVGAGI. The CDR3 is 14 residues long.

The chain couples TRBV20-1 to TRBJ2-3. This CDR3 is built from 11 residues. Germline V gene data show CDR1 as DFQATT and CDR2 as SNEGSKA (reference sequence). The CDR3 region is CSAGSLDTQYF.

J is TRBJ1-5 and V is TRBV4-1. The germline CDR1 and CDR2 sequences are MGHRA and YSYEKL. The CDR3 runs to 17 residues. Here the CDR3 reads CASSPIKGSTSNQPQHF.

V gene TRBV5-1 combines with J gene TRBJ2-3; with no DNA, the TCRdb D assignment of TRBD2 cannot be verified. CDR3 length: 16 amino acids. Germline-derived CDR1 and CDR2 are SGHRS and YFSETQ. This CDR3 is CASSALLAGGTDTQYF. The full variable domain, its missing parts supplied by reference TRBV5-1 and TRBJ2-3, is KAGVTQTPRYLIKTRGQQVTLSCSPISGHRSVSWYQQTPGQGLQFLFEYFSETQRNKGNFPGRFSGRQFSNSRSEMNVSTLELGDSALYLCASSALLAGGTDTQYFGPGTRLTVL.

The gene calls are TRBV7-8 and TRBJ1-1. The CDR3 loop spans 12 amino acids. The germline gives CDR1 SGHVS, CDR2 FQNEAQ. This CDR3 reads CASSLAAGEAFF.

The chain uses TRBV7-2 and TRBJ2-1; the D gene TCRdb calls, TRBD2, cannot be checked with no DNA. CDR1 SGHTA and CDR2 FQGNSA come from the germline V gene. The CDR3 totals 16 residues. The CDR3 protein is CASSRRWASGRHEQFF.

The rearrangement uses TRBV20-1 and TRBJ1-1; TCRdb's D call, TRBD1, is unchecked because there is no DNA. Germline CDR1 is DFQATT and CDR2 is SNEGSKA (reference sequence). The CDR3 has 13 residues. CDR3 sequence reads: CSIREGGFTEAFF.